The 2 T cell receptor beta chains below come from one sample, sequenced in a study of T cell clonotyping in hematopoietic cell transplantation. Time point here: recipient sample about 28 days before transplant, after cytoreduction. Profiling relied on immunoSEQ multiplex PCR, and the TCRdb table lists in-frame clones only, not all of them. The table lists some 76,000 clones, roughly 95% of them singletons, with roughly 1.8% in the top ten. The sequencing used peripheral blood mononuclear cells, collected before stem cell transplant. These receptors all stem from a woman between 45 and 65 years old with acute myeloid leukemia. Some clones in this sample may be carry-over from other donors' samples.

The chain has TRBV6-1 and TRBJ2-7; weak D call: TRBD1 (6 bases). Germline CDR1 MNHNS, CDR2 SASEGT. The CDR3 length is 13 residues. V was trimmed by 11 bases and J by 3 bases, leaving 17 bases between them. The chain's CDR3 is CACSRDTNYEQYF. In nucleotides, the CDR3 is TGTGCCTGTAGCCGGGACACCAACTACGAGCAGTACTTC.

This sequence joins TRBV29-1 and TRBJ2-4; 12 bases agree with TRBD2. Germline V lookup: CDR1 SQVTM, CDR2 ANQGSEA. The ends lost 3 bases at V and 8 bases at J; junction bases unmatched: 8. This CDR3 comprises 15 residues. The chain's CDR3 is CSVEPSGRGGDIQYF. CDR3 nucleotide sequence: TGCAGCGTTGAGCCTAGCGGGAGGGGAGGTGACATTCAGTACTTC. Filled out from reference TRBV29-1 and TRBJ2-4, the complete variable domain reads SAVISQKPSRDICQRGTSLTIQCQVDSQVTMMFWYRQQPGQSLTLIATANQGSEATYESGFVIDKFPISRPNLTFSTLTVSNMSPEDSSIYLCSVEPSGRGGDIQYFGAGTRLSVL.